What follows are 28 T cell receptor beta chains derived from one specimen sequenced in a study of Ad26.COV2.S vaccination and SARS-CoV-2 variants. Profiled with immunoSEQ multiplex PCR; TCRdb holds only in-frame clones, not every one. The sample shows 360,000 or so clones, more than 75% of them seen only once. Treatment specified: approximately 18 received Ad26.COV2.S at low or high dose, single or two shots; five or six received placebo; per-sample allocation not given. Sampling happened 63 days after the first vaccine or placebo injection. The source material was peripheral blood, sampled in a trial of Ad26.COV2.S vaccine versus placebo. All receptors come from a person aged 18-60 years who received the Ad26.COV2.S COVID-19 vaccine or a placebo.

The chain combines TRBV6-2 or TRBV6-3 with TRBJ2-6; D unclear. CDR3 size: 15 residues. Looked up from germline, CDR1 is MNHEY and CDR2 is SVGEGT. Trimming took 2 bases from V and 4 from J, leaving 9 bases between them. The DNA for the CDR3 is TGTGCCAGCAGTTACCGTCGCGGCGGGGCCAACGTCCTGACTTTC. Protein sequence: CASSYRRGGANVLTF.

This clone was seen just once. The J gene is TRBJ1-2, the V gene TRBV28; 8 bases are a match to TRBD1. The CDR3 is made up of 16 amino acids. Germline CDR1 MDHEN, CDR2 SYDVKM. After removal of 1 base from V and 4 bases from J, the junction contained 8 bases not matched to a gene. DNA of the CDR3: TGTGCCAGCAGTTTATCCCCGGACAGGGTGGGCTATGGCTACACCTTC. This encodes CASSLSPDRVGYGYTF.

The chain combines TRBV13 with TRBJ1-1, with D perhaps TRBD1 (5 bases). Germline assignment: CDR1 PRHDT and CDR2 FYEKMQ (reference sequence). The CDR3 loop spans 16 amino acids. Trimming took 5 bases from V and 0 from J, leaving 16 bases between them. The CDR3 reads CASSPLGVGLNTEAFF. The CDR3, as DNA: TGTGCCAGCAGCCCTTTGGGGGTCGGCTTGAACACTGAAGCTTTCTTT.

This clone was seen just once. The rearrangement joins TRBV6-2 or TRBV6-3 to TRBJ2-3; 8 nucleotides agree with TRBD2. This CDR3 region has 16 residues. Germline V gene lookup returns CDR1 MNHEY and CDR2 SVGEGT. V lost 2 bases and J lost 2; bases outside the gene matches: 6. CDR3 DNA sequence: TGTGCCAGCAGTTACCTAGCGGGCCCGCCCACAGATACGCAGTATTTT. Its translation: CASSYLAGPPTDTQYF.

The V call is TRBV28, the J call TRBJ1-2; weak D call: TRBD1 (5 bases). V lost 5 bases, J lost 8 bases, and 18 bases lay in between. The CDR3 has 14 residues. Germline V gene lookup returns CDR1 MDHEN and CDR2 SYDVKM. The CDR3 loop reads CASSRYVGQRGYTF. The CDR3 nucleotides read TGTGCCAGCAGTCGTTACGTGGGGCAGAGGGGCTACACCTTC.

This chain links TRBV7-9 with TRBJ2-7, with 7 bases matching TRBD2. The ends lost 4 bases at V and 3 bases at J; junction bases unmatched: 6. Germline CDR1 reads SEHNR; CDR2 reads FQNEAQ (reference sequence). CDR3 length equals 14 residues. This CDR3 is CASSSPRGYYEQYF. As DNA, the CDR3 is TGTGCCAGCAGCTCCCCGCGGGGGTACTACGAGCAGTACTTC.

The chain employs TRBV9 and TRBJ2-1; D perhaps matches TRBD2 (6 bases). CDR3 length: 16 amino acids. The ends were cut back, 0 bases at V and 2 bases at J, with 12 bases in the middle. Germline loops: CDR1 SGDLS, CDR2 YYNGEE. CDR3 coding DNA: TGTGCCAGCAGCGTAGGCTCGGGGGTCGCCTACAATGAGCAGTTCTTC. This codes for CASSVGSGVAYNEQFF.

V is TRBV7-8 and J is TRBJ1-1; the D is unclear. There are 15 residues in the CDR3. The ends were cut back, 0 bases at V and 0 bases at J, with 8 bases in the middle. CDR1 and CDR2 from the germline V gene are SGHVS and FQNEAQ. CDR3 DNA sequence: TGTGCCAGCAGCTTAGCGGGGATAGTGAACACTGAAGCTTTCTTT. It specifies CASSLAGIVNTEAFF.

This rearrangement joins TRBV6-1 to TRBJ1-5; a possible D gene is TRBD1 (5 bases). This CDR3 region has 14 residues. The V end was cut by 3 bases, the J end by 4 bases, with 10 bases between. Germline V gene data show CDR1 as MNHNS and CDR2 as SASEGT. The CDR3: CASSEGVGNQPQHF. The CDR3 DNA follows: TGTGCCAGCAGTGAGGGGGTGGGTAATCAGCCCCAGCATTTT.

This chain uses TRBV18 with TRBJ1-1, with TRBD1 matching over 7 bases. Looked up from germline, CDR1 is KGHSH and CDR2 is LQKENI. V lost 3 bases and J lost 4; bases outside the gene matches: 8. The CDR3 covers 15 residues. CDR3 DNA sequence: TGTGCCAGCTCACCGGAGGGGGCATTTTTCACTGAAGCTTTCTTT. Translated: CASSPEGAFFTEAFF. Looking up the rest from reference TRBV18 and TRBJ1-1 gives the full variable domain: NAGVMQNPRHLVRRRGQEARLRCSPMKGHSHVYWYRQLPEEGLKFMVYLQKENIIDESGMPKERFSAEFPKEGPSILRIQQVVRGDSAAYFCASSPEGAFFTEAFFGQGTRLTVV.

The V and J genes are TRBV29-1 and TRBJ1-4, with a weak D call TRBD1 (5 bases). Trimming cost V 6 bases and J 13 bases, with 15 bases left between them. There are 11 residues in the CDR3. Germline V gives CDR1 SQVTM, CDR2 ANQGSEA. The CDR3, as DNA: TGCAGCGTCCCTGAGGGGTCGTTACTGTTTTTT. Encoded protein: CSVPEGSLLFF.

This clone was counted only a few times. The V and J genes are TRBV18 and TRBJ1-1; no clear D gene. Germline V gene lookup returns CDR1 KGHSH and CDR2 LQKENI. The CDR3 covers 10 residues. V was cut by 6 bases and J by 3 bases, with 2 bases left in between. In DNA, the CDR3 is TGTGCCAGCTCCCACACTGAAGCTTTCTTT. This codes for CASSHTEAFF.

The genes are TRBV6-5 and TRBJ1-1; 7 bases fit TRBD1. Trimming cost V 4 bases and J 0 bases; bases outside gene matches: 5. Per germline, CDR1 MNHEY and CDR2 SVGAGI. The CDR3 consists of 15 residues. As DNA, the CDR3 is TGTGCCAGCAGTTTCCGGGGACAGTTGAACACTGAAGCTTTCTTT. This codes for CASSFRGQLNTEAFF.

J is TRBJ2-2 and V is TRBV10-2, with D possibly matching TRBD2 (7 bases). The CDR3 runs 17 residues. Trimming shortened V by 6 bases and J by 2 bases, and 19 bases separated the two germline ends. The germline gives CDR1 WSHSY, CDR2 SAAADI. The CDR3 DNA reads as TGCGCCAGCAGGTCCGGGGGGCCCGGGCAAAACACCGGGGAGCTGTTTTTT. Its protein is CASRSGGPGQNTGELFF.

The gene calls are TRBV4-1 and TRBJ1-2; 8 bases map to TRBD1. Germline CDR1 and CDR2: MGHRA and YSYEKL. The CDR3 is 15 amino acids. J gave up 4 bases and V 3 bases, and 7 bases lay outside the gene matches. The CDR3 loop reads CASSHTGTGGYGYTF. In DNA form, the CDR3 reads TGCGCCAGCAGCCACACTGGGACAGGCGGCTATGGCTACACCTTC.

V is TRBV5-4 and J is TRBJ2-2; tentative D call: TRBD1 (5 bases). Trimming shortened V by 0 bases and J by 5 bases, and 5 bases separated the two germline ends. CDR1 and CDR2 (germline): SGHNT, YYREEE (reference sequence). The CDR3 runs 13 residues. CDR3: CASSLGQTGELFF. The CDR3 DNA follows: TGTGCCAGCAGCTTGGGACAGACCGGGGAGCTGTTTTTT.

This chain links TRBV27 with TRBJ1-2; TRBD1 matches 8 bases. From germline, CDR1 is MNHEY and CDR2 SMNVEV (reference sequence). This CDR3 is built from 15 residues. V dropped 5 bases and J dropped 3; count of bases not matched to a gene: 8. The CDR3 coding sequence is TGTGCCAGCAGTCCCCGGACAGGGAGTGACTATGGCTACACCTTC. Translated: CASSPRTGSDYGYTF.

V and J are TRBV7-3 and TRBJ1-6; 7 nucleotides align to TRBD1. The CDR3 spans 14 residues. CDR1 is SGHTA and CDR2 is FQGTGA in the germline V gene. V was clipped by 5 bases and J by 9 bases; unmatched bases: 7. CDR3 region: CASSRDRVGSPLHF. The CDR3 bases are TGTGCCAGCAGCCGTGACAGGGTGGGTTCACCCCTCCACTTT.

The V gene is TRBV5-6, the J gene TRBJ2-5, with D hard to call. Germline V gives CDR1 SGHDT, CDR2 YYEEEE. This CDR3 comprises 15 residues. Trimming took 0 bases from V and 3 from J, leaving 12 bases between them. The CDR3: CASSLVVKGEETQYF. As DNA, the CDR3 is TGTGCCAGCAGCTTGGTGGTGAAGGGCGAAGAGACCCAGTACTTC.

This clone appeared a single time. V usage is TRBV6-6 and J usage is TRBJ2-7; the D gene is possibly TRBD1 (5 bases). CDR3 length: 14 residues. Trimming stripped 2 bases from V and 0 bases from J, with 8 bases between. CDR1 and CDR2 from the germline V gene are MNHNY and SVGAGI (reference sequence). CDR3 amino acids: CASSYGDSSYEQYF. The CDR3 DNA follows: TGTGCCAGCAGTTACGGAGACAGCTCCTACGAGCAGTACTTC.

This clone was seen only once. The CDR3 sequence: CASSREGPYEQYF. CDR3 DNA: TGCGCCAGCAGCAGGGAGGGCCCTTACGAGCAGTACTTC. The chain has TRBV4-1 and TRBJ2-7; 7 bases map to TRBD2. The germline V gene encodes CDR1 MGHRA and CDR2 YSYEKL. With 5 bases clipped from V and 4 bases from J, the junction kept 5 bases outside the gene matches. The length of the CDR3 is 13 residues.

This sequence joins TRBV12-3 or TRBV12-4 and TRBJ2-1; D call uncertain. This CDR3 region has 11 residues. Deletions cut 3 bases from V and 8 bases from J, with 5 bases between. CDR3 region: CASSLVHEQFF. As DNA, the CDR3 is TGTGCCAGCAGTTTGGTGCATGAGCAGTTCTTC.

The chain links TRBV30 to TRBJ1-2; 8 nucleotides match TRBD1. CDR1 and CDR2 from the germline V gene are GTSNPN and SVGIG (reference sequence). With V trimmed by 3 bases and J by 6 bases, 9 bases remained unmatched. This CDR3 is built from 14 residues. CDR3 loop: CAWSLDREIDGYTF. The CDR3 DNA reads TGTGCCTGGAGCTTGGACAGGGAGATAGATGGCTACACCTTC.

This sequence joins TRBV30 and TRBJ1-6; possible D gene TRBD1, 5 bases. CDR1 GTSNPN and CDR2 SVGIG come from the germline V gene (reference sequence). Trimming left V 1 base short and J 6 bases short, with 7 bases between. The CDR3 length is 13 residues. CDR3 coding DNA: TGTGCCTGGAGTGGGGACCCTAATTCACCCCTCCACTTT. As protein: CAWSGDPNSPLHF.

The V gene is TRBV7-3, the J gene TRBJ2-1; TRBD2 aligns across 11 bases. V shed 2 bases and J 3 bases; nucleotides not matched to a gene: 6. Germline V gives CDR1 SGHTA, CDR2 FQGTGA. CDR3 size: 17 residues. The CDR3 loop is CASSLSMTSGVYNEQFF. The CDR3 nucleotides read TGTGCCAGCAGCTTATCCATGACTAGCGGGGTCTACAATGAGCAGTTCTTC.

The chain combines TRBV7-6 with TRBJ2-5; the D gene is possibly TRBD2 (7 bases). The CDR3 consists of 16 residues. Per germline, CDR1 SGHVS and CDR2 FNYEAQ. Trimming cost V 0 bases and J 4 bases, with 15 bases left between them. This CDR3 is CASSLAGGPIGETQYF. For the CDR3, the DNA is TGTGCCAGCAGCTTAGCGGGGGGGCCCATTGGAGAGACCCAGTACTTC.

The rearrangement uses TRBV4-3 and TRBJ1-2; D is ambiguous. Trimming pared 3 bases from V and 0 bases from J, leaving 14 bases between. Germline loops: CDR1 LGHNA, CDR2 YSLEER. The CDR3 is 16 amino acids. This CDR3 is CASSQVPGSTNYGYTF. The CDR3 nucleotides read TGCGCCAGCAGCCAGGTACCAGGAAGCACTAACTATGGCTACACCTTC.

The V gene is TRBV4-1, the J gene TRBJ1-1; TRBD1 might be the D (6 bases). The ends were cut back, 5 bases at V and 6 bases at J, with 10 bases in the middle. The CDR3 covers 12 residues. CDR1 and CDR2 (germline): MGHRA, YSYEKL. The CDR3 nucleotides read TGCGCCAGCAGCTTCGGACAGTCTGAAGCTTTCTTT. This encodes CASSFGQSEAFF.